This TCR beta chain was found in a study of cytomegalovirus exposure and HLA in healthy donors. The validation cohort, a group of some 120 subjects, included the donors and was separate from the roughly 670-subject first cohort. Concerning this clone itself: Antigen unknown. This sample also contains other DNA sequences that code for the same CDR3.

CDR3 length equals 14 residues. Germline-derived CDR1 and CDR2 are SGHRS and YFSETQ. V lost 0 bases and J lost 3, with 8 bases in between. Overall study results and limits: A few chains tied to CMV proved CMV antigen-specific in vitro. Rarity held for most TCR sequences, but there were some public TCRs that occurred in many donors. The classifier, whose performance was assessed in both the original and validation cohorts, reportedly diagnosed cytomegalovirus status with high specificity and sensitivity.

Sequencing was performed with immunoSEQ multiplex PCR; in TCRdb, only in-frame clones are kept and a portion is missing. The sample records roughly 120,000 clones, more than 75% being singletons. The rearrangement uses TRBV5-1 and TRBJ2-3; D call uncertain. This sequence was found in a woman aged 25-40 years in good health and CMV-seronegative. Material: PBMCs. The CDR3: CASSLATVTDTQYF. DNA for the CDR3: TGCGCCAGCAGCTTGGCCACGGTGACAGATACGCAGTATTTT.